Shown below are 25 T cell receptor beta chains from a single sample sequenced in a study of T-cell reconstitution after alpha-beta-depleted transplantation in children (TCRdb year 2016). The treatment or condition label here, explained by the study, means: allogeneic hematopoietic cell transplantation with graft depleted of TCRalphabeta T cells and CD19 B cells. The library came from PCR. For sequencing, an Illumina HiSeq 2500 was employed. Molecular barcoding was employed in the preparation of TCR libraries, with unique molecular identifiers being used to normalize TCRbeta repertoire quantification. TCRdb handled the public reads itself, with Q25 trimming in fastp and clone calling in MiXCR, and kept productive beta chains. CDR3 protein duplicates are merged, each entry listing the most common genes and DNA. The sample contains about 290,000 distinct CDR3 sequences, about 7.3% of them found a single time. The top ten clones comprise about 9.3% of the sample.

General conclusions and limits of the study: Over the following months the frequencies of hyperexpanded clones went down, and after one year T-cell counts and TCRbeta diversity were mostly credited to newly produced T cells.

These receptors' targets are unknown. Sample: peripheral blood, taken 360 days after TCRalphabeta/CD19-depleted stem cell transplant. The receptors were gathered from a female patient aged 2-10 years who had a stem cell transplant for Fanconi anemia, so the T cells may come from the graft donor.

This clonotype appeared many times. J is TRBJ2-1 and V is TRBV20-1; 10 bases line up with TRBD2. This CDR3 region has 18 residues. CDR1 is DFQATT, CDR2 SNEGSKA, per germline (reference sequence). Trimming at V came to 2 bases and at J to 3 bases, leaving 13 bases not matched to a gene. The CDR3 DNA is TGCAGTGCTAGAAAATTAGCGGGAGGAGTTAAAGGCTACAATGAGCAGTTCTTC. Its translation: CSARKLAGGVKGYNEQFF.

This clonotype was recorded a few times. The CDR3 sequence: CASRGTGSHGYTF. The CDR3 bases are TGTGCCAGCCGCGGGACAGGGTCACATGGCTACACCTTC. V and J are TRBV12-3 or TRBV12-4 and TRBJ1-2, with 9 bases fitting TRBD1. V trimming: 8 bases; J trimming: 6 bases; junction bases outside the gene matches: 7. The CDR3 covers 13 residues.

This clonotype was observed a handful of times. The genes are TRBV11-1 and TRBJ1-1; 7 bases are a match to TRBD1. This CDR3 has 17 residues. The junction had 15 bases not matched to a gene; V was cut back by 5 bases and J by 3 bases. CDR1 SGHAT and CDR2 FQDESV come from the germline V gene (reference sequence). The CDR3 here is CASSPRDSFGRDTEAFF. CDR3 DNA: TGTGCCAGCAGCCCCCGGGACAGCTTCGGGAGGGACACTGAAGCTTTCTTT.

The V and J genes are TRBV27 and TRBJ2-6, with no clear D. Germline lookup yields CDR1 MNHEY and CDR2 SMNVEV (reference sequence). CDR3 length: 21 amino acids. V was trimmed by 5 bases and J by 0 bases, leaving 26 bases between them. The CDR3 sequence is CASSARSVRVPFLSGANVLTF. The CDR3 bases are TGTGCCAGCAGTGCCCGGTCGGTTAGGGTTCCCTTTCTCTCTGGGGCCAACGTCCTGACTTTC.

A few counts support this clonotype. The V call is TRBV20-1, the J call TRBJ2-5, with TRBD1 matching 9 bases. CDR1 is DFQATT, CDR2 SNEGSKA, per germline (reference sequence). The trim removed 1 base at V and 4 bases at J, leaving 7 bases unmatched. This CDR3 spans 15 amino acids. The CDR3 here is CSARGTGVSRETQYF. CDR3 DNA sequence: TGCAGTGCTAGAGGGACAGGGGTCTCCCGAGAGACCCAGTACTTC.

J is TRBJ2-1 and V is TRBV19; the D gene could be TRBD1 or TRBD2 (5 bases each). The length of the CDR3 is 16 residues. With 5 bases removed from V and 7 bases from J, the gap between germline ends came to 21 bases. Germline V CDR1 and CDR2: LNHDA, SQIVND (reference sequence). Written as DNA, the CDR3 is TGTGCCAGTAGTCCCCGGACTCCCCAGGGTGGGAATGAGCAGTTCTTC. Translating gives CASSPRTPQGGNEQFF.

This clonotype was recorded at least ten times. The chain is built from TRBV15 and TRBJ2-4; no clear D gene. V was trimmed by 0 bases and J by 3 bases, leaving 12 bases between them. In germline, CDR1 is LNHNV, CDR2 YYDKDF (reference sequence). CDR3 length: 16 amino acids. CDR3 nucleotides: TGTGCCACCAGCAGAGAGGATGTCGGTGGCAAAAACATTCAGTACTTC. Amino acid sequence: CATSREDVGGKNIQYF.

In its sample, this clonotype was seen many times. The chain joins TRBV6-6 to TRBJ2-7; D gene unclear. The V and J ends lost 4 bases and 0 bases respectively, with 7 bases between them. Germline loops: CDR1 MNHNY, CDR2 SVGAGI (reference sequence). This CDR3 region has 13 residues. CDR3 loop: CASSSRGSYEQYF. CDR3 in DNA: TGTGCCAGCAGTTCCCGTGGCTCCTACGAGCAGTACTTC.

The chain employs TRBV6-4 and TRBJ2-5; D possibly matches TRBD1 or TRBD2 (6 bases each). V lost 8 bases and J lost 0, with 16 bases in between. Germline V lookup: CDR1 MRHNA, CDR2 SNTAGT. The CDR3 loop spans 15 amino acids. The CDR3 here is CASLGQEGDQETQYF. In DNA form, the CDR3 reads TGTGCCAGCCTGGGGCAGGAGGGGGACCAAGAGACCCAGTACTTC.

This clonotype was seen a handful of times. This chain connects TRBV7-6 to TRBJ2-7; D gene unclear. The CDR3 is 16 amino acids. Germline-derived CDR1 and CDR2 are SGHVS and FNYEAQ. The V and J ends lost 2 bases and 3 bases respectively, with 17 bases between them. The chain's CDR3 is CASSLLRPGEFYEQYF. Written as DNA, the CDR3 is TGTGCCAGCAGCTTACTGCGGCCGGGCGAATTCTACGAGCAGTACTTC. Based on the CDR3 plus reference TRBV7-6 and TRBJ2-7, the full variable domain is GAGVSQSPRYKVTKRGQDVALRCDPISGHVSLYWYRQALGQGPEFLTYFNYEAQQDKSGLPNDRFSAERPEGSISTLTIQRTEQRDSAMYRCASSLLRPGEFYEQYFGPGTRLTVT.

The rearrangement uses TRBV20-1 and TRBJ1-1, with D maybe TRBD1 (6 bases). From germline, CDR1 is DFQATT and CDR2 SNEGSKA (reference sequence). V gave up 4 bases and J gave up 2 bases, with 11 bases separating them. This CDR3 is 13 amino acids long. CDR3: CSATGTPNTEAFF. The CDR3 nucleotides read TGCAGTGCTACAGGGACACCTAACACTGAAGCTTTCTTT.

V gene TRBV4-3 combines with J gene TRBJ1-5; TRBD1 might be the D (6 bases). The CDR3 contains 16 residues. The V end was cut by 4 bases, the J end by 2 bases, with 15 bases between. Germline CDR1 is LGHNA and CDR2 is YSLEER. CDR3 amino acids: CASSPGVRTGNQPQHF. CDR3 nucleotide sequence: TGCGCCAGCAGCCCGGGGGTTCGGACAGGCAATCAGCCCCAGCATTTT.

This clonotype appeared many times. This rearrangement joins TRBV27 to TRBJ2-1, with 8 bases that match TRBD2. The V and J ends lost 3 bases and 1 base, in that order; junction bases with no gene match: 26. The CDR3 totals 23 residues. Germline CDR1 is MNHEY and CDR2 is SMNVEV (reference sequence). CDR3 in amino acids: CASSFSSPPIAGSTKRSYNEQFF. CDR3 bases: TGTGCCAGCAGTTTTTCTTCCCCCCCGATAGCGGGGTCTACGAAACGGTCCTACAATGAGCAGTTCTTC.

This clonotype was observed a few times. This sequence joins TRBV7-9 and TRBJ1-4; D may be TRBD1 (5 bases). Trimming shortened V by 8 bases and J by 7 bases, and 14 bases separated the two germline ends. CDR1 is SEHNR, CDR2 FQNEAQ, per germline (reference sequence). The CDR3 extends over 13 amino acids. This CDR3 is CASGEGASEKLFF. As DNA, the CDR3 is TGTGCCAGCGGAGAAGGGGCTTCTGAAAAACTGTTTTTT.

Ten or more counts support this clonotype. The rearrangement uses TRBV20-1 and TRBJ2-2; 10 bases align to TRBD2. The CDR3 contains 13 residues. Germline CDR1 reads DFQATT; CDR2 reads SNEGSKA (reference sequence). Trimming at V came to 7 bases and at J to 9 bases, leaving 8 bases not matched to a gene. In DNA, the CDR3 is TGCAGTGTGGAGCGGGAGGGCCACCGGGAGCTGTTTTTT. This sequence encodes CSVEREGHRELFF.

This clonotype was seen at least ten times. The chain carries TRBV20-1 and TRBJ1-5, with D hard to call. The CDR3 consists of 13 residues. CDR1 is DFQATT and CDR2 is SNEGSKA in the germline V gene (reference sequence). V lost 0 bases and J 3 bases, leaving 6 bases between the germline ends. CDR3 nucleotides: TGCAGTGCTAGAGATCAGTACAATCAGCCCCAGCATTTT. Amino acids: CSARDQYNQPQHF.

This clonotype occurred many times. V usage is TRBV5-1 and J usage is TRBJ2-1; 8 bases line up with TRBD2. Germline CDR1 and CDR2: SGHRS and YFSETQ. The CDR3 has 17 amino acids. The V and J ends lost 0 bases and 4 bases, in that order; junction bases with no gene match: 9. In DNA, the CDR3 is TGCGCCAGCAGCTTGGAGACTAGCGCTGTCATATACAATGAGCAGTTCTTC. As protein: CASSLETSAVIYNEQFF. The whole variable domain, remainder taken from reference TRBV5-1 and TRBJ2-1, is KAGVTQTPRYLIKTRGQQVTLSCSPISGHRSVSWYQQTPGQGLQFLFEYFSETQRNKGNFPGRFSGRQFSNSRSEMNVSTLELGDSALYLCASSLETSAVIYNEQFFGPGTRLTVL.

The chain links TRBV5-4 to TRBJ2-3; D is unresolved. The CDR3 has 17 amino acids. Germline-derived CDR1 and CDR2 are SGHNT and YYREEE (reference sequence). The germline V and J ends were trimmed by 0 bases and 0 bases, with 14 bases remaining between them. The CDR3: CASSLAPVDSSTDTQYF. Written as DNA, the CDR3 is TGTGCCAGCAGCTTGGCCCCAGTCGACTCTAGCACAGATACGCAGTATTTT.

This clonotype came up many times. CDR3 residues: CASSFWGNQETQYF. In DNA form, the CDR3 reads TGCGCCAGCAGCTTCTGGGGTAACCAAGAGACCCAGTACTTC. The chain combines TRBV5-1 with TRBJ2-5, with D hard to call. The CDR3 is 14 residues long. Germline CDR1 reads SGHRS; CDR2 reads YFSETQ. Trimming pared 2 bases from V and 0 bases from J, leaving 8 bases between.

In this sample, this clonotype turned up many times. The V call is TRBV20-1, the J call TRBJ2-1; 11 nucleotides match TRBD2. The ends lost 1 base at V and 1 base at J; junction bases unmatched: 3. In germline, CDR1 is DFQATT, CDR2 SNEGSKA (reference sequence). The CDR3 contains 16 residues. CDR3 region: CSARVAGGTSYNEQFF. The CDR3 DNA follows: TGCAGTGCTAGAGTAGCGGGAGGGACATCCTACAATGAGCAGTTCTTC.

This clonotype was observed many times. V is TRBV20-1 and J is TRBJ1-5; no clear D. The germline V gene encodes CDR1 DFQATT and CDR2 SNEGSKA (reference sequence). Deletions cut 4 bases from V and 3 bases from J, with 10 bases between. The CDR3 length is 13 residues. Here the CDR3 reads CSAMGMVNQPQHF. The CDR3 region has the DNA TGCAGTGCTATGGGGATGGTCAATCAGCCCCAGCATTTT.

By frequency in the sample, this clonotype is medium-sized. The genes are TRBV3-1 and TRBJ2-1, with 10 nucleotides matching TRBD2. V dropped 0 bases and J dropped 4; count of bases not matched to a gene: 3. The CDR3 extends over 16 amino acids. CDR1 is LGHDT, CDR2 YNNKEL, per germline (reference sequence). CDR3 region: CASSQDSGRQYNEQFF. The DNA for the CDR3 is TGTGCCAGCAGCCAAGATAGCGGGAGGCAGTACAATGAGCAGTTCTTC.

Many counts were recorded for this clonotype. The CDR3 protein is CSASLSGSGPLNYNEQFF. The CDR3 nucleotides are TGCAGTGCTTCCCTCAGCGGGAGCGGGCCCCTTAACTACAATGAGCAGTTCTTC. This chain links TRBV20-1 with TRBJ2-1, with 8 bases matching TRBD2. This CDR3 region has 18 residues. V trimming: 5 bases; J trimming: 3 bases; junction bases outside the gene matches: 18. From germline, CDR1 is DFQATT and CDR2 SNEGSKA (reference sequence).

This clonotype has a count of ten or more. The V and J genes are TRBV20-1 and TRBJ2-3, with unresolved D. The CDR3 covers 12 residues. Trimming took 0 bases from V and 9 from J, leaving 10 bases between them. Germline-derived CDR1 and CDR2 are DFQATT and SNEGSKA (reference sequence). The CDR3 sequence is CSARDQALTQYF. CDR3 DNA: TGCAGTGCTAGAGATCAAGCGTTGACGCAGTATTTT.

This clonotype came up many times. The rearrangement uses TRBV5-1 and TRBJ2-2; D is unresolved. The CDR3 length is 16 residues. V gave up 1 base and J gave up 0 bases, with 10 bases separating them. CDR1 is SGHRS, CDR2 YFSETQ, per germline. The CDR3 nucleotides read TGCGCCAGCAGCTTGATGATAGGGTCGAACACCGGGGAGCTGTTTTTT. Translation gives CASSLMIGSNTGELFF.